Listed below are T cell receptor beta chains from one sample, sequenced in a study of T cell changes during pregnancy in multiple sclerosis. Data came from immunoSEQ multiplex PCR; TCRdb stores just in-frame clones and leaves some out. The table lists 55,000 to 80,000 clones, around 94% of them singletons. The material sequenced was peripheral blood, taken in the third trimester of pregnancy. These receptors were taken from a female donor with multiple sclerosis, enrolled in a pregnancy study. Both conserved end residues are part of each CDR3. The D gene is left open where the match is weak. Rows may omit the clone size; those that give it use once, few, many or a size class.

>TRBV9|-|TRBJ1-1|once
TGTGCCAGCAGCGTAGCTCCCAGGGCTGGGATGAACACTGAAGCTTTCTTT
CASSVAPRAGMNTEAFF
>TRBV19|TRBD1|TRBJ1-5|-
TGTGCCAGTAGCCCACAGGGGAGGTATCAGCCCCAGCATTTT
CASSPQGRYQPQHF
>TRBV7-3|TRBD2|TRBJ2-1|-
TGTGCCAGCAGCCCAACTAGCGGGGGCCGCGGTGAGCAGTTCTTC
CASSPTSGGRGEQFF
>TRBV9|TRBD2|TRBJ2-3|-
TGTGCCAGCAGCGCCAGCGGGGGGCGGAGCACAGATACGCAGTATTTT
CASSASGGRSTDTQYF
>TRBV9|-|TRBJ2-3|once
TGTGCCAGCAGCGTAGTTAGCGCAGATACGCAGTATTTT
CASSVVSADTQYF
>TRBV7-2|TRBD1|TRBJ2-2|-
TGTGCCAGCAGCTCCAGGGGGCTTACCGGGGAGCTGTTTTTT
CASSSRGLTGELFF
>TRBV18|-|TRBJ2-1|once
TGTGCCAGCTCACCAAATTCAGGGTCCTACAATGAGCAGTTCTTC
CASSPNSGSYNEQFF
>TRBV7-2|-|TRBJ1-5|-
TGTGCCAGCAGCTTTTACAGCATTAATCAGCCCCAGCATTTT
CASSFYSINQPQHF
>TRBV9|-|TRBJ1-1|-
TGTGCCAGCAGCGTAGACCAGGGGCGAAGCACTGAAGCTTTCTTT
CASSVDQGRSTEAFF
>TRBV4-2|TRBD2|TRBJ2-5|-
TGTGCCAGCAGCCCAGCGGGGGAATCGCGAGAGACCCAGTACTTC
CASSPAGESRETQYF
>TRBV9|-|TRBJ2-7|-
TGTGCCAGCATCCCCCAGGGGTGTTGGTACGAGCAGTACTTC
CASIPQGCWYEQYF
>TRBV14|-|TRBJ2-5|-
TGTGCCAGCAGCAATCCCGGCCAGGGGGGATCCCAAGAGACCCAGTACTTC
CASSNPGQGGSQETQYF
>TRBV4-3|TRBD2|TRBJ2-1|-
TGCGCCAGCAGCCAAGATCGGGGGGGTGAGCAGTTCTTC
CASSQDRGGEQFF
>TRBV7-2|-|TRBJ1-1|once
TGTGCCAGCAGCTTAGTCACAGCATTGAACACTGAAGCTTTCTTT
CASSLVTALNTEAFF
>TRBV18|TRBD1|TRBJ1-2|-
TGTGCCAGCTCACCGACAGGGGCAAGAAACTATGGCTACACCTTC
CASSPTGARNYGYTF
>TRBV30|TRBD1|TRBJ1-2|-
TGTGCCTGGAGGACAGGGGTTTCAAACTATGGCTACACCTTC
CAWRTGVSNYGYTF
>TRBV2|-|TRBJ2-5|-
TGTGCCAGCACGGCAGGGGGGCAAGAGACCCAGTACTTC
CASTAGGQETQYF
>TRBV4-3|-|TRBJ2-1|-
TGCGCCAGCAGCCAAGATACCCAGGGGCCTCTCAATGAGCAGTTCTTC
CASSQDTQGPLNEQFF
>TRBV5-6|-|TRBJ1-6|-
TGTGCCAGCAGGAGGCAGGGGTTGGCGGATTCACCCCTCCACTTT
CASRRQGLADSPLHF
>TRBV27|-|TRBJ2-3|-
TGTGCCAGCAGTTTGAGAGGGTCTAAGGTTACGCAGTATTTT
CASSLRGSKVTQYF
>TRBV6-1|TRBD1|TRBJ2-2|-
TGTGCCAGCAACCAGGACAGGGGGGGCACCGGGGAGCTGTTTTTT
CASNQDRGGTGELFF
>TRBV7-2|TRBD2|TRBJ2-5|-
TGTGCCAGCAGCTTAGTATCTAGCGGGGGGGAGTACCAAGAGACCCAGTACTTC
CASSLVSSGGEYQETQYF
>TRBV4-3|TRBD1|TRBJ2-1|-
TGCGCCAGCAGCCAACGAGAGGGGGCCAATGAGCAGTTCTTC
CASSQREGANEQFF